What follows are 27 T cell receptor beta chains derived from one specimen sequenced in a study of blood T cells in healthy people across ages. A J-beta primer mix and a sample-barcoded 5' primer were used in a second PCR of roughly 6 to 11 cycles. From the 5' RACE reads, TCRdb called clonotypes with MiXCR, one entry per CDR3 protein. The sample carries under 1,100,000 distinct CDR3 sequences, about 25% recorded once. These data were likewise used in another study, on T cells of mothers and their children.

The source material was blood. The receptors derive from a girl aged 2 to 10 in good health.

The V call is TRBV29-1, the J call TRBJ2-1; either TRBD1 or TRBD2 may fit D (5 bases each). Germline V gives CDR1 SQVTM, CDR2 ANQGSEA. Trimming removed 7 bases at V and 4 bases at J, with 17 bases between. This CDR3 is built from 14 residues. The DNA for the CDR3 is TGCAGCGCGCCGGGACGGAGGAGATACAATGAGCAGTTCTTC. Residues: CSAPGRRRYNEQFF.

In its sample, this clonotype was seen many times. V gene TRBV6-2 or TRBV6-3 combines with J gene TRBJ1-1, with 11 bases fitting TRBD1. V was pared by 5 bases and J by 6 bases, with 8 bases of the junction left unmatched. The germline V gene has CDR1 MNHEY and CDR2 SVGEGT. The CDR3 length is 15 residues. The CDR3 spells CASSRDRGSSAEAFF. DNA for the CDR3: TGTGCCAGCAGTCGGGACAGGGGGTCCAGCGCTGAAGCTTTCTTT.

The chain is built from TRBV4-1 and TRBJ1-1, with TRBD1 matching 7 bases. Germline CDR1 reads MGHRA; CDR2 reads YSYEKL. This CDR3 is built from 19 residues. Trimming at V came to 4 bases and at J to 1 base, leaving 18 bases not matched to a gene. The CDR3 sequence is CASSRGRVSRGSGNTEAFF. CDR3 nucleotide sequence: TGCGCCAGCAGCCGGGGGAGGGTGAGCAGGGGGTCCGGGAACACTGAAGCTTTCTTT.

V is TRBV20-1 and J is TRBJ2-5; D not certain. Germline V CDR1 and CDR2: DFQATT, SNEGSKA (reference sequence). The CDR3 sequence is 12 residues long. The V gene lost 1 base and the J gene lost 5 bases, with 8 bases spanning the gap. The CDR3 nucleotides are TGCAGTGCTAGAGGCTACTCCGAGACCCAGTACTTC. Protein: CSARGYSETQYF.

This clonotype was seen more than once but under ten times. The chain recombines TRBV19 with TRBJ1-2; tentative D call: TRBD1 (5 bases). V gave up 7 bases and J gave up 1 base, with 16 bases separating them. In germline, CDR1 is LNHDA, CDR2 SQIVND (reference sequence). The CDR3 consists of 15 residues. CDR3 residues: CASNLRDGSNYGYTF. DNA for the CDR3: TGTGCCAGTAATTTAAGGGACGGTAGTAACTATGGCTACACCTTC.

This clonotype was picked up a small number of times. This sequence joins TRBV29-1 and TRBJ2-7, with D hard to call. Trimming shortened V by 1 base and J by 2 bases, and 3 bases separated the two germline ends. The CDR3 totals 11 residues. Germline V lookup: CDR1 SQVTM, CDR2 ANQGSEA. This chain's CDR3 is CSVEVTYEQYF. The CDR3 DNA reads TGCAGCGTTGAAGTAACCTACGAGCAGTACTTC.

This chain joins TRBV12-3 or TRBV12-4 and TRBJ2-3, with TRBD2 matching 8 bases. This CDR3 region has 15 residues. V shed 4 bases, J shed 5 bases, and the junction held 8 bases outside the gene matches. CDR3 in amino acids: CASSSGGAWLDTQYF. CDR3 coding DNA: TGTGCCAGCAGTTCGGGGGGGGCCTGGTTAGATACGCAGTATTTT.

This clonotype was picked up a small number of times. The CDR3 sequence is CASSTRFPANVLTF. The CDR3 DNA sequence: TGTGCCAGCAGTACGCGGTTTCCAGCCAACGTCCTGACTTTC. The chain uses TRBV28 and TRBJ2-6; D uncertain. From germline, CDR1 is MDHEN and CDR2 SYDVKM. This CDR3 spans 14 amino acids. V shed 5 bases and J shed 7 bases, with 12 bases lying between them.

This chain connects TRBV5-1 to TRBJ2-1; unclear D gene. The CDR3 is 15 residues long. The ends were cut back, 0 bases at V and 10 bases at J, with 17 bases in the middle. The germline gives CDR1 SGHRS, CDR2 YFSETQ. The CDR3 DNA reads TGCGCCAGCAGCTTGGCAGGTTGGAACGCGGAGGAGCAGTTCTTC. Translation gives CASSLAGWNAEEQFF. Complete variable domain (other parts from reference TRBV5-1 and TRBJ2-1): KAGVTQTPRYLIKTRGQQVTLSCSPISGHRSVSWYQQTPGQGLQFLFEYFSETQRNKGNFPGRFSGRQFSNSRSEMNVSTLELGDSALYLCASSLAGWNAEEQFFGPGTRLTVL.

This chain uses TRBV6-2 or TRBV6-3 with TRBJ2-5; 7 bases align to TRBD1. The DNA matches TRBJ2-1 better at its end, which makes the J call doubtful. Germline V gene sequence: CDR1 MNHEY, CDR2 SVGEGT. CDR3 length: 15 residues. CDR3 sequence: CASSYRQGVLGEQFF. The CDR3 nucleotides read TGTGCCAGCAGTTACCGACAGGGTGTTTTGGGGGAGCAGTTCTTC.

This clonotype has more than one count but fewer than ten. The V call is TRBV3-1, the J call TRBJ2-7; D uncertain. The CDR3 is made up of 15 amino acids. CDR1 is LGHDT and CDR2 is YNNKEL in the germline V gene (reference sequence). The V gene lost 0 bases and the J gene lost 3 bases, with 12 bases spanning the gap. The CDR3 DNA sequence: TGTGCCAGCAGCCAAGAGTCCTTGCTATACTACGAGCAGTACTTC. Translating gives CASSQESLLYYEQYF.

The chain links TRBV24-1 to TRBJ2-1, with a weak D call TRBD1 (6 bases). The V end was cut by 7 bases, the J end by 2 bases, with 14 bases between. CDR1 and CDR2 (germline): KGHDR, SFDVKD. CDR3 length: 15 amino acids. Here the CDR3 reads CATSAPGDAYNEQFF. The CDR3 nucleotides are TGTGCCACCAGCGCACCAGGGGATGCCTACAATGAGCAGTTCTTC.

This clonotype was seen only a few times. The chain joins TRBV6-2 or TRBV6-3 to TRBJ2-6; D might be TRBD1 (6 bases). The germline V gene has CDR1 MNHEY and CDR2 SVGEGT. The CDR3 contains 15 residues. Trimming took 6 bases from V and 2 from J, leaving 11 bases between them. The CDR3 reads CASSYTGTGANVLTF. In DNA, the CDR3 is TGTGCCAGCAGCTACACAGGGACTGGGGCCAACGTCCTGACTTTC.

The chain is built from TRBV4-2 and TRBJ2-5; TRBD2 agrees at 7 bases. The J call may be in error: the DNA end matches TRBJ2-7 better. This CDR3 is 17 amino acids long. Germline values: CDR1 LGHNA, CDR2 YNFKEQ. CDR3: CASSQDASSSGSYEQYF. In nucleotides, the CDR3 is TGTGCCAGCAGCCAAGATGCGAGCTCTAGCGGTTCCTACGAGCAGTACTTC.

This clonotype has a handful of counts. V is TRBV19 and J is TRBJ2-7; tentatively, D is TRBD1 or TRBD2 (5 bases each). V lost 3 bases and J lost 4, with 16 bases in between. Per germline, CDR1 LNHDA and CDR2 SQIVND (reference sequence). The length of the CDR3 is 15 residues. CDR3 loop: CASSIPAGTGYEQYF. The DNA for the CDR3 is TGTGCCAGTAGTATCCCGGCAGGGACGGGGTACGAGCAGTACTTC.

This clonotype was seen a few times. The chain recombines TRBV12-3 or TRBV12-4 with TRBJ2-1; 9 bases are shared with TRBD2. The DNA end is more similar to TRBJ2-5, so the J call may be wrong. This CDR3 contains 16 residues. The CDR3 is CASREERGDIKETQYF. DNA of the CDR3: TGTGCCAGCAGAGAAGAGCGGGGGGACATAAAAGAGACCCAGTACTTC.

Note on this clonotype: Just one base apart from a much larger clone, this may be a read error. J is TRBJ1-2 and V is TRBV6-5, with 7 bases lining up with TRBD1. Trimming at V came to 5 bases and at J to 10 bases, leaving 7 bases not matched to a gene. The CDR3 totals 12 residues. Germline CDR1 reads MNHEY; CDR2 reads SVGAGI. The CDR3 coding sequence is TGTGCCAGCAGTCAAACAGGGGTTGACTACACCTTC. Its protein product is CASSQTGVDYTF.

This clonotype appeared a few times. The J gene is TRBJ2-5, the V gene TRBV11-2; D gene unclear. The V gene's germline CDR1 is SGHAT and CDR2 FQNNGV. This CDR3 spans 12 amino acids. The germline V and J ends were trimmed by 3 bases and 5 bases, with 7 bases remaining between them. In DNA, the CDR3 is TGTGCCAGCAGCTTTGCGTTTGAGACCCAGTACTTC. Translated: CASSFAFETQYF.

The chain is built from TRBV29-1 and TRBJ1-2; TRBD1 might be the D (6 bases). Between the trimmed V and J ends, which lost 1 base and 8 bases, there was a span of 11 bases. The length of the CDR3 is 12 residues. Germline CDR1 reads SQVTM; CDR2 reads ANQGSEA. CDR3: CSVEGQGNGYTF. As DNA, the CDR3 is TGCAGCGTTGAAGGGCAGGGGAACGGCTACACCTTC.

In its sample, this clonotype was seen a few times. V usage is TRBV4-1 and J usage is TRBJ2-7; 9 bases match TRBD1. Germline V CDR1 and CDR2: MGHRA, YSYEKL. Trimming removed 6 bases from V and 1 base from J; junction bases left unmatched: 7. This CDR3 is built from 15 residues. The CDR3 DNA sequence: TGCGCCAGCAGGCGAACCGGGACAGGGTCCTACGAGCAGTACTTC. It specifies CASRRTGTGSYEQYF.

This sequence joins TRBV6-5 and TRBJ1-2; unclear D gene. V gave up 4 bases and J gave up 8 bases, with 14 bases separating them. Germline CDR1 is MNHEY and CDR2 is SVGAGI. This CDR3 region has 13 residues. The CDR3 spells CASSSRAEGGYTF. Here the CDR3 DNA reads TGTGCCAGCAGTTCTCGGGCGGAGGGAGGCTACACCTTC.

CDR3 DNA sequence: TGTGCCACCAGCGGGGGACAGGGGTACAATGAGCAGTTCTTC. Amino acid sequence: CATSGGQGYNEQFF. The chain couples TRBV15 to TRBJ2-1, with 10 bases aligning to TRBD1. V trimming: 5 bases; J trimming: 4 bases; junction bases outside the gene matches: 2. This CDR3 region has 14 residues. The germline V gene encodes CDR1 LNHNV and CDR2 YYDKDF (reference sequence).

The chain carries TRBV11-2 and TRBJ2-7, with a tentative D call TRBD2 (6 bases). The germline V gene encodes CDR1 SGHAT and CDR2 FQNNGV. There are 15 residues in the CDR3. Trimming took 2 bases from V and 2 from J, leaving 13 bases between them. In nucleotides, the CDR3 is TGTGCCAGCAGCTTATTTACTAGCAGCCCCTACGAGCAGTACTTC. Translation: CASSLFTSSPYEQYF.

This clonotype was detected only a few times. This chain connects TRBV28 to TRBJ1-1; 7 nucleotides match TRBD1. Germline values: CDR1 MDHEN, CDR2 SYDVKM. Unmatched junction bases numbered 8, after V lost 7 bases and J lost 0 bases. The CDR3 is 15 residues long. Here the CDR3 DNA reads TGTGCCAGCACCCTGACAGGGACGATGAACACTGAAGCTTTCTTT. Translating it yields CASTLTGTMNTEAFF. Full variable domain (remainder filled in from reference TRBV28 and TRBJ1-1): DVKVTQSSRYLVKRTGEKVFLECVQDMDHENMFWYRQDPGLGLRLIYFSYDVKMKEKGDIPEGYSVSREKKERFSLILESASTNQTSMYLCASTLTGTMNTEAFFGQGTRLTVV.

The chain couples TRBV20-1 to TRBJ2-7; possible D gene TRBD2, 6 bases. This CDR3 is built from 15 residues. The V and J ends lost 0 bases and 3 bases respectively, with 15 bases between them. CDR1 and CDR2 (germline): DFQATT, SNEGSKA (reference sequence). The CDR3 nucleotides read TGCAGTGCTAGAGATCTTTCCGGGAGACTCTACGAGCAGTACTTC. It codes for CSARDLSGRLYEQYF.

This clonotype has more than one count but fewer than ten. The rearrangement joins TRBV25-1 to TRBJ1-2; no reliable D call. Trimming stripped 6 bases from V and 2 bases from J, with 4 bases between. The CDR3 is made up of 11 amino acids. Germline-derived CDR1 and CDR2 are MGHDK and SYGVNS. In DNA, the CDR3 is TGTGCCAGCAGACTGAACTATGGCTACACCTTC. Protein: CASRLNYGYTF.

The V call is TRBV7-6, the J call TRBJ2-1; TRBD2 matches at 8 bases. The CDR3 extends over 14 amino acids. CDR1 SGHVS and CDR2 FNYEAQ come from the germline V gene. V gave up 8 bases and J gave up 7 bases; unmatched junction bases: 10. The CDR3 is CASYGGGQENEQFF. CDR3 DNA: TGTGCCAGCTACGGGGGGGGCCAGGAGAATGAGCAGTTCTTC.